This TCR beta chain comes out of a study of cytomegalovirus exposure and HLA in healthy donors. CDR1 and CDR2 (germline): MGHRA, YSYEKL. The CDR3 contains 21 residues. V lost 1 base and J lost 4; bases outside the gene matches: 17. The table came from immunoSEQ multiplex PCR; TCRdb's copy has only in-frame clones and leaves some out. The repertoire has around 200,000 clones, about 90% of them found once; the top ten carry about 2.7%. The chain links TRBV4-1 to TRBJ2-2; 11 positions match TRBD2. The sample was PBMCs. This TCR was sampled from a woman aged 18-29 years in good health and CMV-seronegative. For the CDR3, the DNA is TGCGCCAGCAGCCAAGGCTGGATCGGTAGCGGGAGGGCCAATGGCACCGGGGAGCTGTTTTTT. Translated, it gives CASSQGWIGSGRANGTGELFF.